Each of the 11 T cell receptor beta chains below was sequenced from the same sample in a study of identifying expanded T cells in peripheral blood. Data came from immunoSEQ multiplex PCR; TCRdb stores just in-frame clones and leaves some out. This sample has 75,000 to 95,000 clones, with about 88% found just once. Sequences were obtained from blood. These receptors were taken from a person aged 18-69 years in good health.

The chain carries TRBV19 and TRBJ2-1; 8 bases line up with TRBD2. The J segment lost 6 bases and the V segment lost 6 bases, leaving 7 bases of the junction unmatched. The CDR3 length is 14 residues. Germline values: CDR1 LNHDA, CDR2 SQIVND (reference sequence). The DNA of the CDR3 is TGTGCCAGTAGAACGGGGGGGACGGGCAATGAGCAGTTCTTC. This translates into CASRTGGTGNEQFF.

This clone showed up just once. The chain employs TRBV11-2 and TRBJ2-7, with 8 bases fitting TRBD2. The CDR3 contains 16 residues. V shed 2 bases, J shed 2 bases, and the junction held 8 bases outside the gene matches. CDR1 is SGHAT and CDR2 is FQNNGV in the germline V gene. As DNA, the CDR3 is TGTGCCAGCAGCTTATACACCGGGGGGGCCCCCTACGAGCAGTACTTC. Its protein product is CASSLYTGGAPYEQYF.

This sequence joins TRBV7-2 and TRBJ2-3; 8 bases align to TRBD1. Germline lookup yields CDR1 SGHTA and CDR2 FQGNSA. Trimming took 5 bases from V and 0 from J; bases not matched to a gene: 7. The length of the CDR3 is 16 residues. The CDR3 loop is CASSPDRGGSTDTQYF. As DNA, the CDR3 is TGTGCCAGCAGCCCCGACAGGGGCGGGAGCACAGATACGCAGTATTTT.

The genes are TRBV11-1 and TRBJ2-7; D perhaps matches TRBD2 (5 bases). CDR3 length: 14 amino acids. The germline gives CDR1 SGHAT, CDR2 FQDESV (reference sequence). V lost 2 bases to trimming and J lost 0 bases, with 8 bases between them. CDR3 sequence (DNA): TGTGCCAGCAGCTTACTACGGGGCTCCTACGAGCAGTACTTC. It yields the protein CASSLLRGSYEQYF.

This clone has a handful of counts. V is TRBV12-2 and J is TRBJ2-7; the table's D call of TRBD2 was not tested on the DNA. TRBV12-2 represents a pseudogene. The CDR3 is made up of 17 amino acids. The CDR3 is CASRLDTSGAGDYEQYF. In DNA, the CDR3 is TGTGCAAGTCGCTTAGACACCTCAGGAGCGGGAGACTACGAGCAGTACTTC.

CDR3 DNA: TGTGCCAGCAGCGGAGGGTATGATGGAGGGCCGACCTACAATGAGCAGTTCTTC. It specifies CASSGGYDGGPTYNEQFF. The rearrangement joins TRBV9 to TRBJ2-1; D is perhaps TRBD2 (6 bases). Trimming removed 3 bases at V and 2 bases at J, with 21 bases between. This CDR3 has 18 amino acids. The germline V gene encodes CDR1 SGDLS and CDR2 YYNGEE.

The chain is built from TRBV7-2 and TRBJ2-7; weak D call: TRBD1 (5 bases). Per the germline V gene, CDR1 is SGHTA and CDR2 is FQGNSA. Deletions cut 1 base from V and 3 bases from J, with 10 bases between. The CDR3 length is 14 residues. The CDR3 DNA reads TGTGCCAGCAGCTTAGTCAGGGATCTCTACGAGCAGTACTTC. As protein: CASSLVRDLYEQYF.

This chain connects TRBV29-1 to TRBJ2-1, with D possibly being TRBD2 (6 bases). V was clipped by 4 bases and J by 5 bases, with 18 bases between them. Looked up from germline, CDR1 is SQVTM and CDR2 is ANQGSEA. This CDR3 is built from 15 residues. DNA for the CDR3: TGCAGCGTTGGAGGGGCGAGTAGCGGACACAATGAGCAGTTCTTC. It yields the protein CSVGGASSGHNEQFF.

V gene TRBV13 combines with J gene TRBJ1-2; D unresolved. Germline V gene lookup returns CDR1 PRHDT and CDR2 FYEKMQ (reference sequence). The V and J ends lost 0 bases and 4 bases respectively, with 15 bases between them. The CDR3 sequence is 16 residues long. The CDR3: CASSLGQLTGIYGYTF. CDR3 in DNA: TGTGCCAGCAGCTTAGGACAGTTAACGGGAATCTATGGCTACACCTTC.

DNA for the CDR3: TGTGCCAGCAGCTCCATGGACGGGAATCAGCCCCAGCATTTT. Encoded protein: CASSSMDGNQPQHF. The gene calls are TRBV7-2 and TRBJ1-5; no clear D. V gave up 4 bases and J gave up 4 bases, with 11 bases separating them. Germline V lookup: CDR1 SGHTA, CDR2 FQGNSA. CDR3 length: 14 amino acids. Drawing the rest from reference TRBV7-2 and TRBJ1-5, the complete variable domain is GAGVSQSPSNKVTEKGKDVELRCDPISGHTALYWYRQSLGQGLEFLIYFQGNSAPDKSGLPSDRFSAERTGGSVSTLTIQRTQQEDSAVYLCASSSMDGNQPQHFGDGTRLSIL.

The rearrangement uses TRBV29-1 and TRBJ1-1; D ambiguous. The V gene's germline CDR1 is SQVTM and CDR2 ANQGSEA. Trimming cost V 3 bases and J 1 base, with 6 bases left between them. The CDR3 extends over 12 amino acids. The CDR3 region is CSVDEGNTEAFF. CDR3 nucleotide sequence: TGCAGCGTTGACGAGGGGAACACTGAAGCTTTCTTT.